This T cell receptor (beta chain) appears in the sequencing data of a study of response to subunit inactivated influenza vaccine. Overall study findings and caveats: Authors suggested each seasonal flu vaccination may recruit only limited numbers of new T cells.

TCRdb re-analysed the RT-PCR reads in MiXCR, keeping a single row per CDR3 protein. There are 450,000 to 700,000 distinct CDR3 sequences in the sample; 14% occur only once, and roughly 10% lies in the top ten. Note on this clonotype: Its antigen remains unknown. An end of the junction does not agree with germline; a read error may underlie this.

Sequencing was performed on PBMCs from blood, taken approximately 12 days after vaccination. The receptor was derived from a man in his fifties who received an inactivated influenza vaccine.

The CDR3 region is CSIETNNEQFF. CDR3 nucleotides: TGCAGCATTGAAACTAACAATGAGCAGTTCTTC. V and J are TRBV29-1 and TRBJ2-1; D unclear. Germline V CDR1 and CDR2: SQVTM, ANQGSEA. The CDR3 totals 11 residues.